Shown below are 5 T cell receptor beta chains from a single sample sequenced in a study of blood T cell repertoires in COVID-19 (dated by TCRdb to the early 2020s). Library preparation was by the immunoSEQ multiplex PCR assay. TCRdb carries this immuneACCESS record with in-frame sequences only. Its versions omit some clonotypes, under half of them owing to an unresolved V gene in the studies checked, with the rest unexplained. This sample has 250,000 to 400,000 clones in its table, and roughly 88% of those were observed once. Approximately 2.9% of the sample lies in the top ten. The sequencing input was peripheral blood. The source of these receptors is a woman aged 25 to 45 with COVID-19, enrolled during active disease.

The chain uses TRBV5-4 and TRBJ1-1; no reliable D call. The CDR3 sequence is 15 residues long. From germline, CDR1 is SGHNT and CDR2 YYREEE (reference sequence). V was pared by 0 bases and J by 8 bases, with 17 bases between. CDR3 amino acids: CASSLDRVQVSEAFF. DNA of the CDR3: TGTGCCAGCAGCTTGGATCGGGTTCAAGTAAGCGAAGCTTTCTTT.

This clone occurred once. The gene calls are TRBV19 and TRBJ1-1, with TRBD1 matching 9 bases. The CDR3 length is 14 residues. J lost 11 bases, V lost 9 bases, and 16 bases had no gene match. Germline CDR1 and CDR2: LNHDA and SQIVND (reference sequence). DNA for the CDR3: TGTGCCAGCACGACTGGGACAGGGACATTTAGGGCTTTCTTT. Translation gives CASTTGTGTFRAFF.

The chain couples TRBV28 to TRBJ2-3; D is possibly TRBD2 (5 bases). V lost 4 bases to trimming and J lost 0 bases, with 23 bases between them. CDR1 is MDHEN, CDR2 SYDVKM, per germline. The CDR3 length is 19 residues. The CDR3 loop reads CASSSSAALSGSSTDTQYF. The CDR3 nucleotides are TGTGCCAGCAGTTCCTCTGCTGCGTTGAGCGGATCAAGCACAGATACGCAGTATTTT.

V is TRBV7-2 and J is TRBJ2-1; D gene unclear. Per the germline V gene, CDR1 is SGHTA and CDR2 is FQGNSA. With 0 bases removed from V and 5 bases from J, the gap between germline ends came to 11 bases. CDR3 size: 15 residues. The CDR3 sequence: CASSLALPTDNEQFF. CDR3 nucleotides: TGTGCCAGCAGCTTAGCGTTGCCTACCGACAATGAGCAGTTCTTC.

V and J are TRBV15 and TRBJ2-7, with 8 bases matching TRBD1. Germline CDR1 is LNHNV and CDR2 is YYDKDF (reference sequence). The CDR3 sequence is 14 residues long. Germline trimming cut 0 bases from V and 6 bases from J; bases unmatched to any gene: 4. CDR3: CATSRDRGRPEQYF. In DNA form, the CDR3 reads TGTGCCACCAGCAGAGACAGGGGGCGCCCCGAGCAGTACTTC.